This T cell receptor (beta chain) stems from a study of shared clonotypes between healthy human individuals. Study background: The study enrolled a couple of women and a few men aged 18 to 49. Plates per donor: three CD4 naive, three CD4 memory, two CD8 naive, one CD8 memory.

V was trimmed by 0 bases and J by 2 bases, leaving 7 bases between them. The germline V gene encodes CDR1 KGHSH and CDR2 LQKENI. CDR3 size: 14 residues. Only in-frame clones appear in the TCRdb table, and some are missing; sequencing was by immunoSEQ multiplex PCR. The sample shows about 990,000 clones, more than 75% of them seen only once. All of the donors resided in Nashville, Tennessee, and each was a Caucasian adult. This clone was recorded once. Other DNA sequences in this sample translate to the same CDR3. The chain couples TRBV18 to TRBJ2-5; D is undetermined. This TCR was sampled from a man aged 18-30 years in good health. Some clones in this sample may be carry-over from other donors' samples. The material sequenced was memory CD4+ T cells from PBMCs. Documented subset: CD45RA-negative fraction. CDR3 DNA sequence: TGTGCCAGCTCACCACCCTCTGGACAAGAGACCCAGTACTTC. This translates into CASSPPSGQETQYF. Using reference TRBV18 and TRBJ2-5 for the parts outside the CDR3, the full variable domain is NAGVMQNPRHLVRRRGQEARLRCSPMKGHSHVYWYRQLPEEGLKFMVYLQKENIIDESGMPKERFSAEFPKEGPSILRIQQVVRGDSAAYFCASSPPSGQETQYFGPGTRLLVL.